This is a list of T cell receptor beta chains from one sample in a study of a mutant IDH1 vaccine in newly diagnosed glioma. The repertoire was sequenced with immunoSEQ multiplex PCR; TCRdb's copy has only in-frame clones and lacks some. This table has some 87,000 clones, approximately 78% appearing once. Their target antigens are unknown. The source was PBMCs, collected from a glioma patient whose treatment included an IDH1 peptide vaccine. The receptors were sampled from a man aged 40-55 years with glioma. The conserved cysteine and the conserved F or W are not part of the CDR3 here.

>TRBJ1-5|TRBV15|11
ATSRVEYQPQH
>TRBJ2-7|TRBV15|14
ATSRGSRGLGGEQY
>TRBJ2-7|TRBV6-6|10
ASSPGASGRY
>TRBJ1-1|TRBV2|14
ASSSPGRMRNTEAF
>TRBJ2-7|TRBV7-2|14
ASSLGPGGLSYEQY
>TRBJ1-5|TRBV28|12
ASRSPGDLQPQH
>TRBJ2-7|TRBV7-3|20
ASSPVPARGNSGRRFSYEQY
>TRBJ1-1|TRBV5-5|11
ASSSRSNTEAF
>TRBJ1-1|TRBV2|13
ASRGMGQWNTEAF
>TRBJ2-3|TRBV7-9|15
ASSSGRVTLGTDTQY
>TRBJ2-2|TRBV12-2|16
ASRLRVRGREDTGELF
>TRBJ1-4|TRBV2|10
ASSDSPGKLF
>TRBJ1-1|TRBV5-1|11
ASRDSQNTEAF
>TRBJ2-5|TRBV2|13
ASSSGTGQKETQY
>TRBJ1-1|TRBV6-1|11
ASTTTVGTEAF
>TRBJ1-5|TRBV2|13
ASSPGDTPNQPQH
>TRBJ2-7|TRBV6-1|10
AIGGLHYEQY
>TRBJ1-1|TRBV6-5|12
ATRRTGTNTEAF
>TRBJ2-1|TRBV18|13
ASSQQREPSNEQF
>TRBJ2-1|TRBV10-2|15
ASSGRLADTTTNEQF
>TRBJ1-2|TRBV19|11
ASSIRGFTGYT
>TRBJ1-2|TRBV27|15
ASSLQGVGQRNYGYT
>TRBJ2-7|TRBV9|13
ASSLRPGISYEQY
>TRBJ1-5|TRBV7-8|14
ASIKEGSRFNQPQH
>TRBJ1-2|TRBV25-1|13
ASSASIQNFYGYT
>TRBJ2-3|TRBV2|10
ASSRLRNTQY
>TRBJ1-6|TRBV6-6|14
ASSYWDPGRNSPLH
>TRBJ2-1|TRBV7-2|13
ASSWDRGPYNEQF
>TRBJ1-2|TRBV28|12
ASSLLGMVYGYT
>TRBJ2-2|TRBV9|14
ASSASLAGATGELF
>TRBJ1-2|TRBV6-4|12
ASSDPPGNYGYT
>TRBJ1-4|TRBV11-2|13
ASSPFGATNEKLF
>NA|TRBV5-1|14
ASSLTGTGIPYEQY
>TRBJ1-1|TRBV6-1|11
ASSVGGNTEAF
>TRBJ2-3|TRBV19|14
ASSHPPGASTDTQY
>TRBJ2-1|TRBV29-1|12
SVEGMNSYNEQF
>TRBJ2-5|TRBV11-2|13
ASSAPGTLGETQY
>TRBJ2-3|TRBV6-1|9
ASSELGPQY
>TRBJ2-2|TRBV9|14
ASSVASGRRVGELF
>TRBJ2-7|TRBV6-1|13
ASSPRSGGFYEQY
>TRBJ2-1|TRBV5-6|13
ASSSTSGSYNEQF
>TRBJ2-2|TRBV9|11
ASSVATFGELF
>TRBJ2-1|TRBV5-1|14
ASSLGGKSSYNEQF